Following are 17 T cell receptor beta chains from one sample sequenced in a study of blood T cell repertoires in COVID-19. Using immunoSEQ multiplex PCR, the repertoire was profiled, and TCRdb retains in-frame clones only, with some absent. The sample includes some 200,000 clones, roughly 90% seen only once; the top ten take 7.5% to 10%. The sample taken for sequencing was PBMCs or T cells enriched from blood (not recorded which). These receptors all stem from a woman under 30 who had recovered from COVID-19.

The chain employs TRBV10-3 and TRBJ2-3, with 10 bases identical to TRBD1. This CDR3 spans 15 amino acids. V lost 4 bases to trimming and J lost 2 bases; unmatched junction nucleotides: 3. CDR1 is ENHRY, CDR2 SYGVKD, per germline. In DNA, the CDR3 is TGTGCCATCAGTGTGGGACAGGGGCCCACAGATACGCAGTATTTT. Translation: CAISVGQGPTDTQYF.

The rearrangement uses TRBV30 and TRBJ2-1, with a weak D call TRBD1 (5 bases). CDR1 and CDR2 (germline): GTSNPN, SVGIG (reference sequence). V was clipped by 2 bases and J by 4 bases, with 6 bases between them. The CDR3 length is 12 residues. CDR3: CAWSPGYNEQFF. The CDR3 DNA follows: TGTGCCTGGAGTCCAGGGTACAATGAGCAGTTCTTC.

This clone was seen once. The chain carries TRBV24-1 and TRBJ2-1; 8 nucleotides agree with TRBD1. The junction had 5 bases not matched to a gene; V was cut back by 4 bases and J by 4 bases. Per germline, CDR1 KGHDR and CDR2 SFDVKD. This CDR3 spans 15 amino acids. For the CDR3, the DNA is TGTGCCACCAGTGAACGGAGGACAGGGTACAATGAGCAGTTCTTC. Protein: CATSERRTGYNEQFF.

This clone was seen repeatedly, ten times or more. This chain connects TRBV1 to TRBJ2-7; the table calls TRBD2, which could not be checked here. TRBV1 is listed as a pseudogene. There are 17 residues in the CDR3. The CDR3 DNA is TGCACCAGGGACAACGGGACTAGCGACTCGAGCTCCTACGAGCAGTACTTC. Translation: CTRDNGTSDSSSYEQYF.

The chain combines TRBV4-1 with TRBJ2-5, with 14 positions matching TRBD2. Trimming at V came to 1 base and at J to 1 base, leaving 5 bases not matched to a gene. Germline V gives CDR1 MGHRA, CDR2 YSYEKL. The CDR3 length is 18 residues. The CDR3 protein is CASSQGRGLAGGQETQYF. As DNA, the CDR3 is TGCGCCAGCAGCCAAGGAAGAGGACTAGCGGGGGGCCAAGAGACCCAGTACTTC.

V gene TRBV7-9 combines with J gene TRBJ1-2; D not certain. Germline values: CDR1 SEHNR, CDR2 FQNEAQ (reference sequence). The CDR3 covers 12 residues. Deletions cut 5 bases from V and 7 bases from J, with 11 bases between. The CDR3: CASSVFRSGYTF. The CDR3 DNA follows: TGTGCCAGCAGCGTCTTCCGGTCTGGCTACACCTTC.

The chain carries TRBV30 and TRBJ1-6; D gene unclear. The V gene lost 0 bases and the J gene lost 6 bases, with 6 bases spanning the gap. Germline lookup yields CDR1 GTSNPN and CDR2 SVGIG (reference sequence). CDR3 length equals 13 residues. CDR3 amino acids: CAWSVQINSPLHF. The CDR3 region has the DNA TGTGCCTGGAGTGTACAGATTAATTCACCCCTCCACTTT.

This chain joins TRBV7-2 and TRBJ1-1; TRBD1 agrees at 9 bases. J gave up 3 bases and V 4 bases, and 9 bases lay outside the gene matches. The V gene's germline CDR1 is SGHTA and CDR2 FQGNSA. CDR3 length equals 16 residues. This CDR3 reads CASSSRAGTGYTEAFF. The CDR3 nucleotides are TGTGCCAGCAGCTCCCGAGCAGGGACAGGGTACACTGAAGCTTTCTTT. The full variable domain, its missing parts supplied by reference TRBV7-2 and TRBJ1-1, is GAGVSQSPSNKVTEKGKDVELRCDPISGHTALYWYRQSLGQGLEFLIYFQGNSAPDKSGLPSDRFSAERTGGSVSTLTIQRTQQEDSAVYLCASSSRAGTGYTEAFFGQGTRLTVV.

In this sample, this clone turned up once. The chain combines TRBV28 with TRBJ1-1; 7 nucleotides match TRBD1. V shed 5 bases, J shed 10 bases, and the junction held 10 bases outside the gene matches. The V gene's germline CDR1 is MDHEN and CDR2 SYDVKM. The CDR3 has 13 residues. CDR3 DNA: TGTGCCAGCAGTCGGGACAGATCAATAGGAGCTTTCTTT. This sequence encodes CASSRDRSIGAFF.

The chain joins TRBV7-8 to TRBJ1-6, with TRBD1 matching 8 bases. After removal of 5 bases from V and 7 bases from J, the junction contained 7 bases not matched to a gene. In germline, CDR1 is SGHVS, CDR2 FQNEAQ. This CDR3 has 15 amino acids. Here the CDR3 reads CASSATGGINSPLHF. The CDR3 DNA reads TGTGCCAGCAGCGCTACAGGGGGGATAAATTCACCCCTCCACTTT.

The chain employs TRBV4-1 and TRBJ2-1; no reliable D call. Trimming removed 1 base at V and 5 bases at J, with 9 bases between. The germline CDR1 and CDR2 sequences are MGHRA and YSYEKL. CDR3 size: 14 residues. The CDR3 DNA sequence: TGCGCCAGCAGCCAAGGGAACACTAACAATGAGCAGTTCTTC. Translated: CASSQGNTNNEQFF.

The chain recombines TRBV27 with TRBJ1-6, with D possibly matching TRBD1 (6 bases). The CDR3 contains 13 residues. Trimming shortened V by 3 bases and J by 10 bases, and 10 bases separated the two germline ends. Germline CDR1 MNHEY, CDR2 SMNVEV (reference sequence). CDR3 sequence: CASSLDSYSPLHF. CDR3 nucleotides: TGTGCCAGCAGTTTGGACAGTTACTCACCCCTCCACTTT.

V usage is TRBV27 and J usage is TRBJ1-1, with D maybe TRBD1 (6 bases). The CDR3 is 15 residues long. Germline V lookup: CDR1 MNHEY, CDR2 SMNVEV (reference sequence). Trimming removed 4 bases at V and 0 bases at J, with 12 bases between. DNA of the CDR3: TGTGCCAGCAGTTCCACCGGACAGATGAACACTGAAGCTTTCTTT. This sequence encodes CASSSTGQMNTEAFF.

The chain employs TRBV5-4 and TRBJ1-3; D call uncertain. The CDR3 spans 14 residues. Deletions cut 3 bases from V and 8 bases from J, with 15 bases between. Per the germline V gene, CDR1 is SGHNT and CDR2 is YYREEE (reference sequence). CDR3 nucleotide sequence: TGTGCCAGCAGCTCACCGGACGGGGAGCACACCATATATTTT. It encodes CASSSPDGEHTIYF.

J is TRBJ2-5 and V is TRBV5-1; 8 nucleotides line up with TRBD1. The germline V gene encodes CDR1 SGHRS and CDR2 YFSETQ. There are 13 residues in the CDR3. The V gene end was trimmed by 5 bases and the J gene end by 4 bases; junction bases not matched to a gene: 4. The CDR3 region has the DNA TGCGCCAGCAGTATACAGGGGGGAGAGACCCAGTACTTC. This codes for CASSIQGGETQYF.

This sequence joins TRBV5-1 and TRBJ1-2, with a tentative D call TRBD1 (6 bases). V lost 1 base to trimming and J lost 6 bases, with 25 bases between them. Per germline, CDR1 SGHRS and CDR2 YFSETQ. The CDR3 contains 18 residues. CDR3 bases: TGCGCCAGCAGCTTGTCGCCCTCTCTGAGGACAGAACGTAATGGCTACACCTTC. It translates to CASSLSPSLRTERNGYTF.

The chain uses TRBV7-9 and TRBJ1-3; maybe TRBD1 (5 bases). V was cut by 1 base and J by 0 bases, with 7 bases left in between. The CDR3 length is 15 residues. Germline CDR1 and CDR2: SEHNR and FQNEAQ (reference sequence). CDR3 protein: CASSLGRVSGNTIYF. For the CDR3, the DNA is TGTGCCAGCAGCTTAGGCAGGGTCTCTGGAAACACCATATATTTT. Looking up the rest from reference TRBV7-9 and TRBJ1-3 gives the full variable domain: DTGVSQNPRHKITKRGQNVTFRCDPISEHNRLYWYRQTLGQGPEFLTYFQNEAQLEKSRLLSDRFSAERPKGSFSTLEIQRTEQGDSAMYLCASSLGRVSGNTIYFGEGSWLTVV.